The T cell receptor (beta chain) under discussion was sequenced for a study of pediatric ulcerative colitis. Findings and limits, study-wide: Blood-rectal clonal overlap within each person was significantly higher in ulcerative colitis patients than controls.

With respect to this clone: Its antigen is as yet unknown.

Sequencing was at survey level. Sequenced by immunoSEQ multiplex PCR; TCRdb stores in-frame clones only, minus some. The sample includes about 24,000 clones, approximately 71% seen only once; the top ten take over 6%. The rectum was sampled with one to two pinch biopsies at colonoscopy. This TCR derives from a boy younger than 18 with severe ulcerative colitis. The sample taken for sequencing was gut tissue.

The CDR3 nucleotides read TGCGCCAGCAGCCAAGATCCGGGGGGCTACAATGAGCAGTTCTTC. As protein: CASSQDPGGYNEQFF. The chain uses TRBV4-1 and TRBJ2-1, with 7 bases fitting TRBD2. The germline CDR1 and CDR2 sequences are MGHRA and YSYEKL. J lost 3 bases, V lost 0 bases, and 2 bases had no gene match. The CDR3 has 15 residues.